The following is a T cell receptor beta chain sequence with its context. No antigen is known for it. This specimen comes from a study of OX40 agonist ivuxolimab in advanced cancers. Regarding the study as a whole: The 0.1-3.0 mg/kg partial responders had among the lowest clonal expansion. On average, CD8+ T cells had more expanded clones than CD4+.

Libraries were prepared by immunoSEQ multiplex PCR; TCRdb keeps only in-frame clonotypes and omits some of them. The data contain tens of thousands of clones, over 80% of them seen just once; the ten biggest clones take up 4.6%. Unmatched junction bases numbered 7, after V lost 5 bases and J lost 0 bases. This CDR3 region has 16 residues. Germline assignment: CDR1 MRHNA and CDR2 SNTAGT. The chain is built from TRBV6-4 and TRBJ2-7; 10 bases are shared with TRBD1. The TCR sequence derives from an adult with an advanced solid tumor such as melanoma, head and neck, liver or kidney cancer. Sequencing used CD4+ or CD8+ T cells sorted from blood, obtained in a trial of the OX40 agonist ivuxolimab. CDR3 sequence reads: CASSLGDRGLSYEQYF. The CDR3 bases are TGTGCCAGCAGTTTAGGGGACAGGGGCCTCTCCTACGAGCAGTACTTC.